The 32 T cell receptor beta chains presented below share a single source sample, sequenced in a study of PD-L1 blockade in urothelial cancer. As to time point: pretreatment peripheral blood. Assay used: immunoSEQ multiplex PCR; TCRdb lists only in-frame clones, some missing. The table shows 49,000 or so clones, with approximately 86% occurring only once. This material consisted of PBMCs, taken around atezolizumab (anti-PD-L1) treatment. The source is a man aged 55-75 years with urothelial cancer.

The rearrangement links TRBV27 to TRBJ1-6, with a possible D match to TRBD1 (5 bases). The V and J ends lost 2 bases and 7 bases respectively, with 6 bases between them. From germline, CDR1 is MNHEY and CDR2 SMNVEV (reference sequence). The CDR3 extends over 13 amino acids. Written as DNA, the CDR3 is TGTGCCAGCAGTTTAGACAGAAATTCACCCCTCCACTTT. This sequence encodes CASSLDRNSPLHF.

The chain uses TRBV7-2 and TRBJ1-4, with D perhaps matching TRBD1 (6 bases). This CDR3 is built from 13 residues. The V end was cut by 4 bases, the J end by 8 bases, with 11 bases between. CDR1 and CDR2 (germline): SGHTA, FQGNSA. In DNA, the CDR3 is TGTGCCAGCAGCTCCGGACAGTACGAAAAACTGTTTTTT. It yields the protein CASSSGQYEKLFF.

V is TRBV6-5 and J is TRBJ1-1; no definite D call. Trimming left V 0 bases short and J 1 base short, with 12 bases between. The germline CDR1 and CDR2 sequences are MNHEY and SVGAGI. The CDR3 contains 16 residues. CDR3 amino acids: CASSYSFPRQNTEAFF. CDR3 bases: TGTGCCAGCAGTTACTCCTTTCCCAGGCAGAACACTGAAGCTTTCTTT.

This clone has only one observation. CDR3 sequence (DNA): TGCGCCAGCAGCCGTTCAACAGGGAACACCGGGGAGCTGTTTTTT. It yields the protein CASSRSTGNTGELFF. This chain uses TRBV5-1 with TRBJ2-2; a possible D gene is TRBD1 (5 bases). V lost 4 bases and J lost 1, with 11 bases in between. Germline V lookup: CDR1 SGHRS, CDR2 YFSETQ. The CDR3 is 15 residues long.

This chain joins TRBV19 and TRBJ2-4; D not resolved. This CDR3 spans 16 amino acids. Deletions cut 5 bases from V and 0 bases from J, with 14 bases between. Germline V lookup: CDR1 LNHDA, CDR2 SQIVND (reference sequence). The CDR3 nucleotides are TGTGCCAGTAGTCCCCATATACAGCTAGCCAAAAACATTCAGTACTTC. It is translated as CASSPHIQLAKNIQYF.

The V call is TRBV21-1, the J call TRBJ1-2; the D call TRBD1 from the table was never checked on the DNA. TRBV21-1 is described as a pseudogene. The CDR3 has 15 amino acids. The CDR3 coding sequence is TGTGCCAGCAGCAAAGTTGTCAGGATAATCTATGGCTACACCTTC. Protein: CASSKVVRIIYGYTF.

The chain uses TRBV28 and TRBJ2-7, with TRBD1 matching over 7 bases. Trimming cost V 5 bases and J 0 bases; bases outside gene matches: 4. Germline-derived CDR1 and CDR2 are MDHEN and SYDVKM. The CDR3 length is 14 residues. The CDR3 region has the DNA TGTGCCAGCAGTCCAGGGGGATCCTCCTACGAGCAGTACTTC. This translates into CASSPGGSSYEQYF.

The chain joins TRBV27 to TRBJ1-6; TRBD1 matches at 7 bases. After removal of 6 bases from V and 8 bases from J, the junction contained 7 bases not matched to a gene. Looked up from germline, CDR1 is MNHEY and CDR2 is SMNVEV (reference sequence). The CDR3 consists of 14 residues. CDR3 protein: CASSLTGYDSPLHF. In DNA, the CDR3 is TGTGCCAGCAGCCTGACAGGGTACGATTCACCCCTCCACTTT.

The chain uses TRBV6-6 and TRBJ1-3; 7 bases agree with TRBD1. The CDR3 totals 14 residues. J lost 2 bases, V lost 6 bases, and 4 bases had no gene match. The germline gives CDR1 MNHNY, CDR2 SVGAGI (reference sequence). As DNA, the CDR3 is TGTGCCAGCAGACCCGGGACAGCTGGAAACACCATATATTTT. This codes for CASRPGTAGNTIYF.

A single count supports this clone. The chain combines TRBV9 with TRBJ1-3; D unclear. The CDR3 extends over 16 amino acids. The V gene lost 0 bases and the J gene lost 0 bases, with 10 bases spanning the gap. CDR1 SGDLS and CDR2 YYNGEE come from the germline V gene. CDR3 nucleotides: TGTGCCAGCAGCGTAGCCCACTCCATCTCTGGAAACACCATATATTTT. Its translation: CASSVAHSISGNTIYF.

This chain joins TRBV6-6 and TRBJ2-1; TRBD2 agrees at 8 bases. J lost 5 bases, V lost 4 bases, and 7 bases had no gene match. CDR3 length equals 15 residues. The germline CDR1 and CDR2 sequences are MNHNY and SVGAGI (reference sequence). The CDR3 bases are TGTGCCAGCAGTTCAGCGGGGGCCGGGAACAATGAGCAGTTCTTC. It is translated as CASSSAGAGNNEQFF.

The chain combines TRBV9 with TRBJ2-4; D is undetermined. V was shortened by 4 bases and J by 8 bases, with 16 bases between the two germline ends. Germline V gene lookup returns CDR1 SGDLS and CDR2 YYNGEE. This CDR3 has 14 residues. CDR3 amino acids: CASSTRDMVDIQYF. DNA for the CDR3: TGTGCCAGCAGCACCCGTGACATGGTTGACATTCAGTACTTC.

J is TRBJ2-7 and V is TRBV7-6; D is undetermined. The CDR3 totals 17 residues. Germline CDR1 SGHVS, CDR2 FNYEAQ. With 0 bases removed from V and 2 bases from J, the gap between germline ends came to 17 bases. In nucleotides, the CDR3 is TGTGCCAGCAGCTTAGCCCTAAATTCGGCAGGAACCTACGAGCAGTACTTC. This codes for CASSLALNSAGTYEQYF.

This chain links TRBV27 with TRBJ1-1; perhaps TRBD1 as D (6 bases). Trimming removed 7 bases from V and 1 base from J, with 19 bases in between. The CDR3 spans 16 residues. CDR1 is MNHEY and CDR2 is SMNVEV in the germline V gene (reference sequence). The CDR3 loop is CASTPGGGEPNTEAFF. In DNA, the CDR3 is TGTGCCAGCACACCGGGAGGGGGGGAGCCGAACACTGAAGCTTTCTTT.

This clone has just a few counts. This chain joins TRBV27 and TRBJ1-1; D is perhaps TRBD1 (5 bases). CDR1 is MNHEY, CDR2 SMNVEV, per germline (reference sequence). CDR3 length equals 14 residues. The V and J ends lost 3 bases and 1 base respectively, with 9 bases between them. The CDR3 region has the DNA TGTGCCAGCAGTTTCTCGGACAAGAACACTGAAGCTTTCTTT. It specifies CASSFSDKNTEAFF.

V usage is TRBV2 and J usage is TRBJ2-1, with D unclear. Germline V gives CDR1 SNHLY, CDR2 FYNNEI. The CDR3 covers 10 residues. V lost 4 bases, J lost 10 bases, and 5 bases lay in between. CDR3: CASSVLEQFF. The CDR3 DNA reads as TGTGCCAGCAGTGTCCTCGAGCAGTTCTTC. Filled out from reference TRBV2 and TRBJ2-1, the complete variable domain reads EPEVTQTPSHQVTQMGQEVILRCVPISNHLYFYWYRQILGQKVEFLVSFYNNEISEKSEIFDDQFSVERPDGSNFTLKIRSTKLEDSAMYFCASSVLEQFFGPGTRLTVL.

The V gene is TRBV7-9, the J gene TRBJ2-5; 9 bases line up with TRBD1. Trimming cost V 2 bases and J 3 bases; bases outside gene matches: 4. Germline V gene data show CDR1 as SEHNR and CDR2 as FQNEAQ (reference sequence). The CDR3 extends over 15 amino acids. CDR3 nucleotides: TGTGCCAGCAGCTTATCGTGGGACAGGGAAGAGACCCAGTACTTC. Its translation is CASSLSWDREETQYF.

This rearrangement joins TRBV9 to TRBJ2-6, with TRBD2 as a possible D gene (5 bases). Trimming stripped 3 bases from V and 11 bases from J, with 12 bases between. Looked up from germline, CDR1 is SGDLS and CDR2 is YYNGEE. CDR3 length: 13 residues. The DNA for the CDR3 is TGTGCCAGCAGCGAAGGACTGGTGCACGTCCTGACTTTC. This codes for CASSEGLVHVLTF. Full variable domain (rest looked up from reference TRBV9 and TRBJ2-6): DSGVTQTPKHLITATGQRVTLRCSPRSGDLSVYWYQQSLDQGLQFLIQYYNGEERAKGNILERFSAQQFPDLHSELNLSSLELGDSALYFCASSEGLVHVLTFGAGSRLTVL.

This clone was observed a few times. The chain employs TRBV16 and TRBJ1-5; D might be TRBD1 (5 bases). Trimming took off 0 bases at V and 3 bases at J, with 9 bases between the two ends. The CDR3 has 15 amino acids. Germline V gives CDR1 KGHSY, CDR2 FQNENV. The CDR3 region has the DNA TGTGCCAGCAGCCAATCGGGCAGGGTCAATCAGCCCCAGCATTTT. Its translation is CASSQSGRVNQPQHF.

This chain joins TRBV9 and TRBJ1-4; tentatively, D is TRBD1 (5 bases). V was clipped by 4 bases and J by 8 bases, with 18 bases between them. This CDR3 has 15 amino acids. CDR1 is SGDLS and CDR2 is YYNGEE in the germline V gene. The CDR3: CASSPSGGVYEKLFF. The CDR3, as DNA: TGTGCCAGCAGCCCCAGTGGGGGGGTCTACGAAAAACTGTTTTTT. Using reference TRBV9 and TRBJ1-4 for the parts outside the CDR3, the full variable domain is DSGVTQTPKHLITATGQRVTLRCSPRSGDLSVYWYQQSLDQGLQFLIQYYNGEERAKGNILERFSAQQFPDLHSELNLSSLELGDSALYFCASSPSGGVYEKLFFGSGTQLSVL.

In its sample, this clone was seen a few times. V usage is TRBV6-1 and J usage is TRBJ1-3, with D tentatively TRBD1 (5 bases). Germline V lookup: CDR1 MNHNS, CDR2 SASEGT. This CDR3 region has 15 residues. V lost 2 bases and J lost 0, with 8 bases in between. The CDR3, as DNA: TGTGCCAGCAGTGAACAGGGAGGCTCTGGAAACACCATATATTTT. Its translation is CASSEQGGSGNTIYF.

The V and J genes are TRBV18 and TRBJ1-2, with D possibly matching TRBD1 (5 bases). Between the trimmed V and J ends, which lost 0 bases and 4 bases, there was a span of 6 bases. CDR1 is KGHSH and CDR2 is LQKENI in the germline V gene. The CDR3 contains 13 residues. In nucleotides, the CDR3 is TGTGCCAGCTCACCACCGCAGGGCTATGGCTACACCTTC. Amino acids: CASSPPQGYGYTF.

This clone has more than one count but fewer than ten. The junction shows a germline mismatch at one end, possibly a read error. The chain uses TRBV6-1 and TRBJ1-1; the match to TRBD1 covers 7 bases. CDR1 is MNHNS, CDR2 SASEGT, per germline. The CDR3 covers 14 residues. DNA of the CDR3: TGCCTAACTTTCGCCTCTAAGACAGGGAATGAAGCTTTCTTT. It yields the protein CLTFASKTGNEAFF.

The chain joins TRBV7-8 to TRBJ1-4; D gene uncertain. Germline V lookup: CDR1 SGHVS, CDR2 FQNEAQ. V gave up 5 bases and J gave up 8 bases, with 18 bases separating them. This CDR3 contains 15 residues. The CDR3: CASSVRLVSGEKLFF. The CDR3 DNA is TGTGCCAGCAGCGTACGCCTCGTCTCCGGGGAAAAACTGTTTTTT. Full variable domain (remainder filled in from reference TRBV7-8 and TRBJ1-4): GAGVSQSPRYKVAKRGQDVALRCDPISGHVSLFWYQQALGQGPEFLTYFQNEAQLDKSGLPSDRFFAERPEGSVSTLKIQRTQQEDSAVYLCASSVRLVSGEKLFFGSGTQLSVL.

The rearrangement joins TRBV5-1 to TRBJ2-5, with a possible D match to TRBD2 (6 bases). The CDR3 runs to 15 residues. V was pared by 4 bases and J by 1 base, with 14 bases between. Per the germline V gene, CDR1 is SGHRS and CDR2 is YFSETQ. The CDR3: CASSPRRGVQETQYF. Here the CDR3 DNA reads TGCGCCAGCAGCCCCCGGAGGGGCGTCCAAGAGACCCAGTACTTC.

The sample holds a few counts of this clone. The chain couples TRBV7-2 to TRBJ2-7, with 12 bases fitting TRBD2. The ends lost 5 bases at V and 2 bases at J; junction bases unmatched: 10. CDR1 SGHTA and CDR2 FQGNSA come from the germline V gene. This CDR3 is 17 amino acids long. The CDR3 spells CASSTGLAGRTAYEQYF. CDR3 sequence (DNA): TGTGCCAGCAGCACCGGACTAGCGGGACGGACCGCCTACGAGCAGTACTTC.

V usage is TRBV28 and J usage is TRBJ2-2; tentative D call: TRBD1 (6 bases). The V end was cut by 6 bases, the J end by 7 bases, with 12 bases between. From germline, CDR1 is MDHEN and CDR2 SYDVKM. There are 13 residues in the CDR3. CDR3: CASRTTGLGELFF. The CDR3 region has the DNA TGTGCCAGCAGAACTACAGGGCTCGGGGAGCTGTTTTTT.

The V gene is TRBV5-1, the J gene TRBJ2-1, with 10 nucleotides matching TRBD2. In germline, CDR1 is SGHRS, CDR2 YFSETQ. CDR3 size: 16 residues. V shed 1 base and J 0 bases; nucleotides not matched to a gene: 1. In nucleotides, the CDR3 is TGCGCCAGCAGCTTGACTAGCGGGAACTCCTACAATGAGCAGTTCTTC. It encodes CASSLTSGNSYNEQFF.

The chain employs TRBV19 and TRBJ1-4, with unresolved D. Germline V gives CDR1 LNHDA, CDR2 SQIVND (reference sequence). Trimming shortened V by 3 bases and J by 0 bases, and 8 bases separated the two germline ends. The CDR3 spans 15 residues. In nucleotides, the CDR3 is TGTGCCAGTAGTATCGAGTCCGCAACTAATGAAAAACTGTTTTTT. It codes for CASSIESATNEKLFF.

Comment on this clone: This likely stems from a read error, as it lies one base from a far larger clone. The rearrangement uses TRBV7-9 and TRBJ2-7, with TRBD1 identical over 7 bases. The germline V gene has CDR1 SEHNR and CDR2 FQNEAQ (reference sequence). The CDR3 covers 13 residues. The CDR3 is CASSQRTGREQYF. The CDR3 DNA is TGCGCCAGCAGCCAACGGACAGGTCGCGAGCAGTACTTC.

The rearrangement joins TRBV7-3 to TRBJ2-1, with TRBD2 matching over 10 bases. From germline, CDR1 is SGHTA and CDR2 FQGTGA. The CDR3 totals 15 residues. Germline trimming cut 5 bases from V and 3 bases from J; bases unmatched to any gene: 4. The CDR3 DNA is TGTGCCAGCAGCCTGAGCGGGGGGGGCTACAATGAGCAGTTCTTC. This encodes CASSLSGGGYNEQFF.

The chain recombines TRBV6-4 with TRBJ1-1; D is unresolved. The length of the CDR3 is 13 residues. Germline loops: CDR1 MRHNA, CDR2 SNTAGT. V was clipped by 5 bases and J by 2 bases, with 9 bases between them. CDR3 sequence (DNA): TGTGCCAGCAGTTACGGTCGAAACACTGAAGCTTTCTTT. The encoded protein is CASSYGRNTEAFF.